This TCR beta chain was recorded in a study of T cell responses to AZD1222 COVID-19 vaccine. General observations from the study: There were mostly white British donors and more females than males, and clonal diversity was possibly underestimated. CD4 TCRs associated with vaccination spanned spike, dominating at 160-218 and 743-854.

As concerns this clone: The antigen is unknown.

Using immunoSEQ multiplex PCR, the repertoire was profiled, and TCRdb retains in-frame clones only, with some absent. This table has fewer than 120,000 clones, nearly 90% appearing once. The CDR3 runs 13 residues. This chain joins TRBV21-1 and TRBJ2-3. TRBV21-1 is marked as a pseudogene. Sequencing was performed on peripheral blood, taken on day 0 of AZD1222 vaccination. The TCR comes from an adult in good health. The CDR3 protein is CASKRRSFGTQYF. CDR3 coding DNA: TGTGCCAGCAAGCGCAGGTCTTTCGGTACGCAGTATTTT.